These T cell receptor beta chains were read from a single sample in a study of response to subunit inactivated influenza vaccine. TCRdb ran MiXCR on the RT-PCR reads and lists one entry per CDR3 protein. The sample lists fewer than 750,000 distinct CDR3 sequences; 12% to 15% were seen once. Material: PBMCs from blood, obtained about 12 days after vaccination. The receptors stem from a man aged 45-60 years who received an inactivated influenza vaccine. Each CDR3 is given with its conserved first and last residue. A D gene is named only where the DNA matches it firmly. Some rows have no size entry. The others give once, few or many, or a class for an expanded clone.

J: TRBJ1-4; D: -; length: 13; V: TRBV20-1; size: few; CDR3: CSATTPTNEKLFF; DNA: TGCAGTGCCACGACACCAACTAATGAAAAACTGTTTTTT
J: TRBJ2-7; D: TRBD1; length: 15; V: TRBV28; size: -; CDR3: CASSLGDRLGYEQYF; DNA: TGTGCCAGCAGTTTAGGGGACAGGTTGGGTTACGAGCAGTACTTC
J: TRBJ1-5; D: -; length: 14; V: TRBV11-2; size: few; CDR3: CASSKDGPQWPQHF; DNA: TGTGCCAGCAGCAAGGACGGCCCACAGTGGCCCCAGCATTTT
J: TRBJ1-3; D: -; length: 20; V: TRBV11-2; size: many; CDR3: CASSPSSLASLGRRGNTIYF; DNA: TGTGCCAGCAGCCCTTCGTCCCTCGCATCACTCGGACGGCGAGGAAACACCATATATTTT
J: TRBJ2-5; D: TRBD1; length: 15; V: TRBV11-2; size: -; CDR3: CASSFGDRNQETQYF; DNA: TGTGCCAGCAGCTTTGGGGACAGAAACCAAGAGACCCAGTACTTC
J: TRBJ1-5; D: TRBD1; length: 17; V: TRBV7-8; size: many; CDR3: CASSTKPGQGLNQPQHF; DNA: TGTGCCAGCAGCACTAAACCGGGACAGGGTTTGAATCAGCCCCAGCATTTT
J: TRBJ2-7; D: TRBD1; length: 14; V: TRBV28; size: -; CDR3: CASRPGTGGREQYF; DNA: TGTGCCAGCAGACCCGGGACAGGGGGCAGGGAGCAGTACTTC
J: TRBJ2-3; D: TRBD2; length: 14; V: TRBV12-3/TRBV12-4; size: few; CDR3: CASLPGGRSDTQYF; DNA: TGTGCCAGCCTCCCCGGGGGGAGATCAGATACGCAGTATTTT
J: TRBJ1-1; D: -; length: 14; V: TRBV20-1; size: many; CDR3: CSARTSLGGTEAFF; DNA: TGCAGTGCCCGGACCTCCCTAGGGGGAACTGAAGCTTTCTTT
J: TRBJ2-7; D: TRBD1; length: 17; V: TRBV14; size: few; CDR3: CASSLGTGGPIAYEQYF; DNA: TGTGCCAGCAGCCTGGGGACAGGGGGCCCCATTGCCTACGAGCAGTACTTC
J: TRBJ2-7; D: -; length: 14; V: TRBV20-1; size: many; CDR3: CSARLAGPSYEQYF; DNA: TGCAGTGCTAGATTGGCAGGGCCCTCCTACGAGCAGTACTTC
J: TRBJ2-5; D: -; length: 15; V: TRBV28; size: many; CDR3: CASSDARAGLETQYF; DNA: TGTGCCAGCAGTGACGCCCGGGCGGGCCTAGAGACCCAGTACTTC
J: TRBJ1-5; D: TRBD1; length: 14; V: TRBV29-1; size: -; CDR3: CSVASGTGEQPQHF; DNA: TGCAGCGTCGCTTCCGGGACAGGGGAACAGCCCCAGCATTTT
J: TRBJ2-5; D: TRBD2; length: 16; V: TRBV5-1; size: -; CDR3: CASSSGLAGIQETQYF; DNA: TGCGCCAGCAGCTCCGGACTAGCGGGGATTCAAGAGACCCAGTACTTC
J: TRBJ2-7; D: -; length: 15; V: TRBV5-1; size: few; CDR3: CASSLAPLDSNEQYF; DNA: TGCGCCAGCAGCTTGGCCCCCCTCGACAGTAACGAGCAGTACTTC
J: TRBJ2-2; D: -; length: 13; V: TRBV7-2; size: few; CDR3: CASSSPITGELFF; DNA: TGTGCCAGCAGCTCCCCCATCACCGGGGAGCTGTTTTTT
J: TRBJ1-4; D: -; length: 15; V: TRBV4-2; size: -; CDR3: CAIGPGPGVREKLFF; DNA: TGTGCCATCGGCCCCGGGCCTGGGGTACGTGAAAAACTGTTTTTT